Included here is one T cell receptor (beta chain) sequence, with context. Its antigen is currently unknown. TCRdb keeps only in-frame clones here, not all; method: immunoSEQ multiplex PCR. The sample lists roughly 86,000 clones; 85% to 90% were seen once. This specimen comes from a study of a mutant IDH1 vaccine in newly diagnosed glioma. Study-level information: Vaccines began 4-6 weeks after radiotherapy alone, or with temozolomide cycles. Treated patients, averaging 40.4 years, were about 60% male and approximately 38% female.

The CDR3 consists of 16 residues. The V end was cut by 1 base, the J end by 6 bases, with 17 bases between. CDR1 is SGHVS, CDR2 FQNEAQ, per germline. Time point indicated: week 47, end of study. Vaccine doses each comprised 300 ug of mutant IDH1 20-mer peptide, with topical imiquimod. Eight vaccinations went to patients in weeks 1, 3, 5, 7, 11, 15, 19, 23. The sequences come from PBMCs, collected from a glioma patient whose treatment included an IDH1 peptide vaccine. The clonotype originates from a woman between 50 and 59 years old with glioma. The V and J genes are TRBV7-8 and TRBJ2-3; D gene uncertain. For the CDR3, the DNA is TGTGCCAGCAGCTTAGTCTGGACCCCCGTTTCGGATACGCAGTATTTT. Its protein is CASSLVWTPVSDTQYF.